This T cell receptor beta chain was sequenced during a study of blood T cell repertoires in COVID-19. The wider study: The United States, Italy and Spain were the sources of the acute and convalescent COVID-19 samples. Sources were T cells, B-cell-depleted T cells, or PBMCs; the material itself was cDNA or gDNA.

This clone appeared a single time. The germline V gene encodes CDR1 SEHNR and CDR2 FQNEAQ (reference sequence). The length of the CDR3 is 17 residues. Trimming cost V 5 bases and J 6 bases; bases outside gene matches: 17. Individuals aged about 18 to 95 years were recruited from approximately 22 US areas. Participants had their cohort set by participant-reported clinical history. Clones were sequenced by immunoSEQ multiplex PCR, and TCRdb holds only the in-frame ones, with some missing. Among some 410,000 clones listed, around nine tenths were seen once. The chain joins TRBV7-9 to TRBJ1-1, with 8 bases aligning to TRBD1. The sample taken for sequencing was PBMCs or T cells enriched from blood (not recorded which). The TCR was taken from a woman aged 25 to 39 with acute COVID-19. The CDR3 loop is CASSQPRGRLVKAEAFF. CDR3 sequence (DNA): TGTGCCAGCAGCCAGCCCAGGGGGCGCCTTGTCAAGGCTGAAGCTTTCTTT.